The clone carrying this T cell receptor beta chain was seen more than once but under ten times. This specimen comes from a study of blood T cell repertoires in COVID-19. Study-wide context: Some COVID-19 samples were acute and others convalescent; all came from the United States, Italy and Spain.

The CDR3 totals 14 residues. V lost 3 bases, J lost 2 bases, and 10 bases lay in between. Germline lookup yields CDR1 SGDLS and CDR2 YYNGEE. Using immunoSEQ multiplex PCR, the repertoire was profiled, and TCRdb retains in-frame clones only, with some absent. Altogether about 230,000 clones are present, approximately 80% being singletons, with the ten largest covering around 1.5%. Material: peripheral blood. This chain links TRBV9 with TRBJ2-3, with unresolved D. The TCR originated in a woman in her thirties or forties who had recovered from COVID-19. Written as DNA, the CDR3 is TGTGCCAGCAGCGGGTACTTGATCACAGATACGCAGTATTTT. This gives the protein CASSGYLITDTQYF.